This T cell receptor (beta chain) is drawn from a study of chemoradiotherapy in HPV16-positive cancers. Whole-study results and caveats: Candidate HPV-specific clones and E7-related TCR motifs grew in tumor during treatment.

Repertoires were generated with immunoSEQ multiplex PCR, while TCRdb's copy carries only in-frame clones and drops some. In the table there are several thousand clones, about 89% of which are singletons. Concerning this clone: Its antigen is unknown.

Germline CDR1 and CDR2: MNHEY and SVGAGI. V lost 4 bases and J lost 1, with 10 bases in between. This CDR3 spans 15 amino acids. This chain connects TRBV6-5 to TRBJ2-2; D not resolved. The specimen was collected from a patient who underwent chemoradiotherapy. The clonotype comes from a human donor with HPV-associated anogenital cancer. The CDR3 DNA sequence: TGTGCCAGCAGTTTTCGGGTTGTGAACACCGGGGAGCTGTTTTTT. The encoded protein is CASSFRVVNTGELFF.